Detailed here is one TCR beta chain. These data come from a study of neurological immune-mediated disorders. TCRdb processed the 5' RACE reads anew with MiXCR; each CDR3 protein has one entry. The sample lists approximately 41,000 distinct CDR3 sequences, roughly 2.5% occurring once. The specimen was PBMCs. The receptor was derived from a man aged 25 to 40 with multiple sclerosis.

In DNA, the CDR3 is TGTGCCAGCGGAACAACGAGGGGCCCACCGAAGTCGTACTTC. It yields the protein CASGTTRGPPKSYF. The chain couples TRBV5-5 to TRBJ2-7, with D perhaps matching TRBD1 or TRBD2 (5 bases each). Trimming cost V 7 bases and J 12 bases, with 26 bases left between them. This CDR3 contains 14 residues. Germline V gives CDR1 SGHKS, CDR2 YYEKEE (reference sequence).